This T cell receptor (beta chain) was recorded in a study of blood T cell repertoires in COVID-19. The germline gives CDR1 SEHNR, CDR2 FQNEAQ (reference sequence). CDR3 length equals 14 residues. V lost 4 bases, J lost 2 bases, and 6 bases lay in between. This clone was recorded once. Only in-frame clones appear in the TCRdb table, and some are missing; sequencing was by immunoSEQ multiplex PCR. In the table there are 40,000 to 55,000 clones, 65% to 85% of which are singletons. This clonotype originated in a middle-aged man with active COVID-19. The sample taken for sequencing was peripheral blood. V usage is TRBV7-9 and J usage is TRBJ2-6, with D tentatively TRBD2 (5 bases). The CDR3: CASSSGTGANVLTF. CDR3 nucleotide sequence: TGTGCCAGCAGCTCCGGGACTGGGGCCAACGTCCTGACTTTC.